The subject of this entry is one T cell receptor beta chain. Its antigen is not yet known. The record has no base qualities; no much larger clone is one base away. This sample was taken from a study of technical replicates of blood from a handful of donors (TCRdb year 2017). There are 15 amino acids in the CDR3, from cysteine to phenylalanine inclusive. This entry keeps only the CDR3 DNA: 45 bases, framed from base 1. Between the V and J ends, shortened by 0 bases and 7 bases respectively, the junction contains 18 bases. CDR1 and CDR2 were assigned from the germline V gene (reference sequence) as GTSNPN and SVGIG. The library came from the immunoSEQ multiplex PCR assay. This is the immuneACCESS table as TCRdb keeps it, with only in-frame sequences that have V and J called. A part of the clones is gone; compared with another copy, unresolved V genes explain less than half, and the rest is unexplained. The sample includes about 80,000 clones, with 95% to 98% observed a single time. More than 0.15% of the sample goes to the ten largest clones.

In this chain, TRBV30 is recombined with TRBJ1-2; no D gene is confidently identified. Sequenced: T cells isolated from PBMCs. The TCR originated in a human donor in good health. The DNA sequence is given as TGTGCCTGGAGTGTATACGAGTTACGGGGTCGTGGCTACACCTTC. The translation is CAWSVYELRGRGYTF.